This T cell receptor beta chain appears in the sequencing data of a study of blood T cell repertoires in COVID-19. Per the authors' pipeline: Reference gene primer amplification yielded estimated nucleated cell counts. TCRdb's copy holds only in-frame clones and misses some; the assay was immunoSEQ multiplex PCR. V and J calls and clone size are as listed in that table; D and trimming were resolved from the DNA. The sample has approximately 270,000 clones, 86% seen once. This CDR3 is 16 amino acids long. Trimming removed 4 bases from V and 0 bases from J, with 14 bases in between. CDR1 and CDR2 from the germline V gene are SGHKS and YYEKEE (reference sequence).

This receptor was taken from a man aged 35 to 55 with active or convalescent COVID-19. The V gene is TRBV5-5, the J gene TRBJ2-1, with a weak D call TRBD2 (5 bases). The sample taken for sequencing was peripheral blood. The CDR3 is CASSRFSESSYNEQFF. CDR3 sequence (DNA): TGTGCCAGCAGCCGATTTAGCGAAAGCTCCTACAATGAGCAGTTCTTC.